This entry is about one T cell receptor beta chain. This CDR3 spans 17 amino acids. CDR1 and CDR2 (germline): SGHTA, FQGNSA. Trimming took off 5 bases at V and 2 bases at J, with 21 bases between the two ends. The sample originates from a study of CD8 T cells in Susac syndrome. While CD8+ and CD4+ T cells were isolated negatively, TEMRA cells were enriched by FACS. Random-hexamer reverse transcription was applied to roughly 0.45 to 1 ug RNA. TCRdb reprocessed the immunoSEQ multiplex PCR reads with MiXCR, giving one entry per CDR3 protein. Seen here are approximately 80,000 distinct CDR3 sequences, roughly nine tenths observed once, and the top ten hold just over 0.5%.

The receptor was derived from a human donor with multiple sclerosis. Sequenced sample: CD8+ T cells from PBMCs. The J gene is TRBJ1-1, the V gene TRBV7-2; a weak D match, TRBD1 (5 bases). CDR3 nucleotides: TGTGCCAGCAGCCCCGGACACCTCAAGGGGTTCAACACTGAAGCTTTCTTT. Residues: CASSPGHLKGFNTEAFF.